The entry below describes one T cell receptor beta chain. This sample was taken from a study of blood T cells in healthy people across ages. CDR3 length: 13 residues. Germline V lookup: CDR1 DFQATT, CDR2 SNEGSKA (reference sequence). V lost 3 bases, J lost 1 base, and 9 bases lay in between. The second PCR ran roughly 6 to 11 cycles with a sample-barcoded 5' primer and J-beta primers. TCRdb called the 5' RACE reads again in MiXCR, with one record for every CDR3 protein. Among around 780,000 distinct CDR3 sequences, 56% were seen once, and the ten largest hold 20% to 30%. The origin of this receptor is a man aged 40-50 years in good health. The specimen was blood. V is TRBV20-1 and J is TRBJ2-5, with a weak D call TRBD2 (6 bases). The DNA of the CDR3 is TGCAGTGCTAGGTTCGGGGGCCAAGAGACCCAGTACTTC. Its translation: CSARFGGQETQYF.